These 24 T cell receptor beta chains originate from one sample sequenced in a study of blood T cell repertoires in COVID-19. Sequencing used immunoSEQ multiplex PCR; TCRdb keeps in-frame clones, though not all of them. This sample has over 150,000 clones, with approximately 84% found just once. Sequenced input: peripheral blood. The receptors shown here come from a human donor in a cohort sampled during active COVID-19.

The chain links TRBV27 to TRBJ1-6, with TRBD1 matching over 9 bases. J was trimmed by 6 bases and V by 3 bases; bases with no gene match: 3. The CDR3 totals 15 residues. CDR1 is MNHEY and CDR2 is SMNVEV in the germline V gene (reference sequence). CDR3 loop: CASSFLDRGNSPLHF. Here the CDR3 DNA reads TGTGCCAGCAGTTTTTTGGACAGGGGTAATTCACCCCTCCACTTT.

The V gene is TRBV5-5, the J gene TRBJ2-2, with 8 positions matching TRBD1. V lost 2 bases and J lost 8; bases outside the gene matches: 5. Germline lookup yields CDR1 SGHKS and CDR2 YYEKEE (reference sequence). The length of the CDR3 is 14 residues. CDR3 sequence reads: CASSLTGGIGELFF. CDR3 nucleotide sequence: TGTGCCAGCAGCTTAACAGGGGGGATTGGGGAGCTGTTTTTT.

The V call is TRBV5-6, the J call TRBJ2-5; weak D call: TRBD2 (5 bases). V lost 0 bases to trimming and J lost 11 bases, with 17 bases between them. This CDR3 comprises 14 residues. Germline lookup yields CDR1 SGHDT and CDR2 YYEEEE. The CDR3 coding sequence is TGTGCCAGCAGCTTGGGACTATTAGGGAACCAGCAGTACTTC. As protein: CASSLGLLGNQQYF.

The V and J genes are TRBV9 and TRBJ1-2, with 11 bases fitting TRBD1. Germline V lookup: CDR1 SGDLS, CDR2 YYNGEE. V gave up 4 bases and J gave up 2 bases; unmatched junction bases: 7. This CDR3 contains 16 residues. The CDR3 bases are TGTGCCAGCAGCAACCGGGACAGGGGGTTGAACTATGGCTACACCTTC. Translation gives CASSNRDRGLNYGYTF.

As to this clone: The same CDR3 can be traced to other DNA sequences in this sample. This sequence joins TRBV18 and TRBJ1-1; 7 nucleotides match TRBD1. J gave up 2 bases and V 1 base, and 4 bases lay outside the gene matches. The CDR3 runs 15 residues. From germline, CDR1 is KGHSH and CDR2 LQKENI. CDR3 in amino acids: CASSPRQGGNTEAFF. The CDR3 DNA reads TGTGCCAGCTCACCACGCCAGGGGGGAAACACTGAAGCTTTCTTT.

This clone was found a few times. V and J are TRBV5-6 and TRBJ1-5, with 10 bases fitting TRBD1. After removal of 4 bases from V and 4 bases from J, the junction contained 8 bases not matched to a gene. Germline values: CDR1 SGHDT, CDR2 YYEEEE. The CDR3 is made up of 16 amino acids. In DNA, the CDR3 is TGTGCCAGCAGCGGCTGGACAGGGGGAAATAATCAGCCCCAGCATTTT. The encoded protein is CASSGWTGGNNQPQHF.

V gene TRBV9 combines with J gene TRBJ2-7; 9 nucleotides line up with TRBD1. Germline V lookup: CDR1 SGDLS, CDR2 YYNGEE. This CDR3 is built from 14 residues. The V gene end was trimmed by 4 bases and the J gene end by 2 bases; junction bases not matched to a gene: 4. For the CDR3, the DNA is TGTGCCAGCAGCTTGGGACAGGGAACCTACGAGCAGTACTTC. Translating gives CASSLGQGTYEQYF.

The chain combines TRBV15 with TRBJ2-1; no clear D gene. The CDR3 totals 14 residues. Deletions cut 0 bases from V and 5 bases from J, with 8 bases between. Germline loops: CDR1 LNHNV, CDR2 YYDKDF (reference sequence). CDR3: CATSREWQNNEQFF. The DNA for the CDR3 is TGTGCCACCAGCAGAGAATGGCAGAACAATGAGCAGTTCTTC.

The chain is built from TRBV2 and TRBJ2-7; 7 positions agree with TRBD1. V was clipped by 4 bases and J by 0 bases; unmatched bases: 6. CDR1 is SNHLY, CDR2 FYNNEI, per germline. The CDR3 runs to 15 residues. The CDR3 sequence is CASSGTGLSSYEQYF. CDR3 nucleotides: TGTGCCAGCAGTGGGACAGGCCTTAGCTCCTACGAGCAGTACTTC.

The chain carries TRBV3-1 (or the pseudogene TRBV3-2) and TRBJ1-1; D unclear. Germline CDR1 LGHDT, CDR2 YNNKEL (reference sequence). The CDR3 consists of 15 residues. Trimming removed 1 base from V and 6 bases from J, with 15 bases in between. The CDR3 protein is CASSQGPGVNAEAFF. The CDR3 DNA sequence: TGTGCCAGCAGCCAAGGCCCAGGTGTTAACGCTGAAGCTTTCTTT.

This clone appeared once. CDR3 protein: CASSYAWVQDTGELFF. The CDR3 nucleotides are TGTGCCAGCAGTTACGCTTGGGTACAGGACACCGGGGAGCTGTTTTTT. V is TRBV6-5 and J is TRBJ2-2, with D perhaps matching TRBD1 (5 bases). The V gene's germline CDR1 is MNHEY and CDR2 SVGAGI. The CDR3 is made up of 16 amino acids. V lost 2 bases and J lost 3, with 13 bases in between.

The gene calls are TRBV5-4 and TRBJ1-1; 9 positions agree with TRBD1. Germline V gene data show CDR1 as SGHNT and CDR2 as YYREEE (reference sequence). The ends lost 5 bases at V and 4 bases at J; junction bases unmatched: 9. This CDR3 region has 15 residues. Here the CDR3 DNA reads TGTGCCAGCAGGGGGGACAGGGAGATACGCACTGAAGCTTTCTTT. Its protein is CASRGDREIRTEAFF. The full variable domain, its missing parts supplied by reference TRBV5-4 and TRBJ1-1, is ETGVTQSPTHLIKTRGQQVTLRCSSQSGHNTVSWYQQALGQGPQFIFQYYREEENGRGNFPPRFSGLQFPNYSSELNVNALELDDSALYLCASRGDREIRTEAFFGQGTRLTVV.

The chain has TRBV5-1 and TRBJ1-1; D is unresolved. V was shortened by 4 bases and J by 3 bases, with 13 bases between the two germline ends. Germline values: CDR1 SGHRS, CDR2 YFSETQ. This CDR3 comprises 14 residues. The CDR3, as DNA: TGCGCCAGCAGCGTCCTCGGGGTGGACACTGAAGCTTTCTTT. It specifies CASSVLGVDTEAFF.

This chain connects TRBV6-5 to TRBJ1-2; no clear D. V was shortened by 8 bases and J by 4 bases, with 11 bases between the two germline ends. From germline, CDR1 is MNHEY and CDR2 SVGAGI. CDR3 size: 12 residues. CDR3 DNA sequence: TGTGCCAGCTGCCAATCCGGCTATGGCTACACCTTC. Translating it yields CASCQSGYGYTF.

As DNA, the CDR3 is TGTGCCTGGAGGAACAGTAATAATTCACCCCTCCACTTT. It is translated as CAWRNSNNSPLHF. The chain has TRBV30 and TRBJ1-6; no clear D. V was cut by 3 bases and J by 5 bases, with 8 bases left in between. This CDR3 contains 13 residues. Germline V lookup: CDR1 GTSNPN, CDR2 SVGIG (reference sequence). The whole variable domain, remainder taken from reference TRBV30 and TRBJ1-6, is SQTIHQWPATLVQPVGSPLSLECTVEGTSNPNLYWYRQAAGRGLQLLFYSVGIGQISSEVPQNLSASRPQDRQFILSSKKLLLSDSGFYLCAWRNSNNSPLHFGNGTRLTVT.

The CDR3 bases are TGTGCCAGCAGTTTATCAGGGGACTATGGCTACACCTTC. Protein sequence: CASSLSGDYGYTF. This chain links TRBV12-3 or TRBV12-4 with TRBJ1-2; TRBD1 might be the D (6 bases). This CDR3 contains 13 residues. Trimming stripped 2 bases from V and 3 bases from J, with 7 bases between.

Comments on this clone: This same CDR3 is encoded by further DNA sequences in the sample. The gene calls are TRBV19 and TRBJ1-1; D remains ambiguous. Germline assignment: CDR1 LNHDA and CDR2 SQIVND (reference sequence). The CDR3 length is 12 residues. The V end lost 4 bases, the J end lost 1 base, and 4 bases lay between the germline ends. The CDR3 sequence: CASSTRNTEAFF. The CDR3 DNA reads as TGTGCCAGTAGTACTCGGAACACTGAAGCTTTCTTT.

The V and J genes are TRBV19 and TRBJ1-1, with a weak D call TRBD1 (5 bases). Germline V gene lookup returns CDR1 LNHDA and CDR2 SQIVND (reference sequence). Trimming shortened V by 5 bases and J by 6 bases, and 16 bases separated the two germline ends. The CDR3 extends over 14 amino acids. Written as DNA, the CDR3 is TGTGCCAGTAGTTCCCCAGGGCCTACCGCTGAAGCTTTCTTT. This gives the protein CASSSPGPTAEAFF.

The chain joins TRBV19 to TRBJ2-7, with 7 positions matching TRBD1. Germline trimming cut 1 base from V and 3 bases from J; bases unmatched to any gene: 6. The CDR3 length is 15 residues. Germline-derived CDR1 and CDR2 are LNHDA and SQIVND (reference sequence). CDR3 in DNA: TGTGCCAGTAGTATAGCCGGGACAGTAAACTACGAGCAGTACTTC. Translation: CASSIAGTVNYEQYF.

The J gene is TRBJ2-3, the V gene TRBV20-1; D call uncertain. V was trimmed by 1 base and J by 5 bases, leaving 4 bases between them. The germline V gene encodes CDR1 DFQATT and CDR2 SNEGSKA (reference sequence). The CDR3 totals 11 residues. The CDR3 DNA is TGCAGTGCTAGAGCGGGAGATACGCAGTATTTT. Its translation is CSARAGDTQYF.

The V gene is TRBV7-9, the J gene TRBJ2-1, with D uncertain. The CDR3 runs to 12 residues. Trimming stripped 4 bases from V and 5 bases from J, with 6 bases between. Germline values: CDR1 SEHNR, CDR2 FQNEAQ (reference sequence). CDR3 loop: CASSYGNNEQFF. CDR3 nucleotide sequence: TGTGCCAGCAGCTATGGCAACAATGAGCAGTTCTTC.

The CDR3 reads CASRFSGGGDEQFF. The CDR3, as DNA: TGTGCCAGCAGATTTAGCGGGGGCGGGGATGAGCAGTTCTTC. This chain joins TRBV6-5 and TRBJ2-1; TRBD2 aligns across 9 bases. Looked up from germline, CDR1 is MNHEY and CDR2 is SVGAGI. The V and J ends lost 6 bases and 8 bases, in that order; junction bases with no gene match: 8. The CDR3 consists of 14 residues.

V and J are TRBV19 and TRBJ2-7, with unresolved D. The V and J ends lost 0 bases and 3 bases respectively, with 3 bases between them. Germline CDR1 and CDR2: LNHDA and SQIVND (reference sequence). This CDR3 contains 12 residues. CDR3 in DNA: TGTGCCAGTAGTATAGACGGCTACGAGCAGTACTTC. Protein: CASSIDGYEQYF.

The chain links TRBV4-1 to TRBJ1-3; D not resolved. The CDR3 covers 18 residues. Germline CDR1 MGHRA, CDR2 YSYEKL. V was shortened by 2 bases and J by 0 bases, with 17 bases between the two germline ends. Here the CDR3 reads CASSQLWTGRDSGNTIYF. The CDR3 nucleotides read TGCGCCAGCAGCCAACTATGGACGGGAAGGGACTCTGGAAACACCATATATTTT.